The source of this TCR beta chain is a study of blood T cell repertoires in COVID-19. Study-level background: Sources were T cells, B-cell-depleted T cells, or PBMCs; the material itself was cDNA or gDNA.

Study processing details: Nucleated cell counts were estimated from reference gene primer amplification. Produced via immunoSEQ multiplex PCR; TCRdb's table is partial and in-frame only. V and J calls and clone size come straight from that table; D and trimming were deduced from the DNA. The sample consists of approximately 220,000 clones, around 84% of them appearing once. Germline CDR1 reads MDHEN; CDR2 reads SYDVKM. The ends were cut back, 4 bases at V and 4 bases at J, with 16 bases in the middle. CDR3 length: 15 residues. The TCR sequence derives from a man aged 60-69 years with acute or convalescent COVID-19. Sequences were obtained from peripheral blood. The chain combines TRBV28 with TRBJ2-5, with a weak D call TRBD1 (6 bases). The CDR3 nucleotides read TGTGCCAGCAGTTCGACCGGGACATTGAGAGAGACCCAGTACTTC. Protein sequence: CASSSTGTLRETQYF.